This T cell receptor (beta chain) was identified in a study of T cell repertoires in cytomegalovirus infection. Study information: Both CMV infection and a matching HLA type were indicated by public TCR beta signatures. Notes on the study in general: Clonotypes of TCR beta that were HLA-C-restricted and CMV-specific dominated the ex vivo response. Summed public TCR beta family frequency identified CMV carriers bearing the relevant HLA.

MiXCR, applied by TCRdb to the reads, yields one record per CDR3 protein. The sample lists fewer than 200,000 distinct CDR3 sequences; about 21% were seen once. Trimming stripped 6 bases from V and 6 bases from J, with 15 bases between. This CDR3 has 14 residues. In its sample, this clonotype was seen many times. Antigen specificity is unknown. V gene TRBV12-3 or TRBV12-4 combines with J gene TRBJ1-5; no reliable D call. The TCR comes from a human donor in good health (CMV status not recorded). Some clones in this sample may be carry-over from other donors' samples. Sequenced: PBMCs. The CDR3 reads CASSSTSERQPQHF. CDR3 coding DNA: TGTGCCAGCAGCTCGACTAGTGAGCGTCAGCCCCAGCATTTT.